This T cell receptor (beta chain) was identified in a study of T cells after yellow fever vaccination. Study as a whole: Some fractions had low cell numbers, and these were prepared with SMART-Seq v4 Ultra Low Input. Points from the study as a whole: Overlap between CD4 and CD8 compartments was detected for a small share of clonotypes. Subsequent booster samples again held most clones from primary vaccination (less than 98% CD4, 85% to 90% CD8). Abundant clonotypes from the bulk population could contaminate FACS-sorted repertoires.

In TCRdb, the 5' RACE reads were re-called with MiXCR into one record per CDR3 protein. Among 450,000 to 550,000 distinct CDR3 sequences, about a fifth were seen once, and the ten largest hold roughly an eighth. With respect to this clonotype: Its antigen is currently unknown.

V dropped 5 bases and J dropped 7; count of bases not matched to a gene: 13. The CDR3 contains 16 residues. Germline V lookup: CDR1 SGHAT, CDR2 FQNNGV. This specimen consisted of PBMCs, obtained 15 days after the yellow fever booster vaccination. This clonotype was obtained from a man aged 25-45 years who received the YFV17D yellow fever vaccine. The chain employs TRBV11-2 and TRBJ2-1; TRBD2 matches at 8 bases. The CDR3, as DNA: TGTGCCAGCAGCGGAAGCGGGAGTGCGGCGAGGAATGAGCAGTTCTTC. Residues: CASSGSGSAARNEQFF.